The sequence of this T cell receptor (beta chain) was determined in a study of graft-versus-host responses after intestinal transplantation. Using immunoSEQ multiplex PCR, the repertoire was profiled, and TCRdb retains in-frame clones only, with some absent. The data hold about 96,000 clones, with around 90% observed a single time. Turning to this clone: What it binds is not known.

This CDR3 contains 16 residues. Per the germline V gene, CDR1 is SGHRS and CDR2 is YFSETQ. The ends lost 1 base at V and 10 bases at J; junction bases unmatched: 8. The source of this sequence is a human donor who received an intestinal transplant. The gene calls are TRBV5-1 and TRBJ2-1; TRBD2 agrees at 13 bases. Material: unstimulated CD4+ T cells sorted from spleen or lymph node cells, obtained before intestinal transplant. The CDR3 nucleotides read TGCGCCAGCAGCTTGACCGGACTAGCGGGAGAGGGGGAGCAGTTCTTC. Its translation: CASSLTGLAGEGEQFF.